One sample yielded the 10 T cell receptor beta chains listed below, sequenced in a study of a mutant IDH1 vaccine in newly diagnosed glioma. Clones were sequenced by immunoSEQ multiplex PCR, and TCRdb holds only the in-frame ones, with some missing. In the table there are around 87,000 clones, roughly four fifths of which are singletons. Sample time point: baseline, week 1 (first vaccination visit). Specified treatment: pre-vaccination baseline after standard-of-care therapy. The sequencing here drew on PBMCs, taken from a glioma patient treated with radiotherapy, temozolomide or both. All receptors derive from a woman between 50 and 59 years old with glioma.

The V and J genes are TRBV27 and TRBJ1-2; D might be TRBD1 (6 bases). CDR3 length: 12 amino acids. The germline V gene encodes CDR1 MNHEY and CDR2 SMNVEV (reference sequence). V was cut by 10 bases and J by 7 bases, with 16 bases left in between. The CDR3 sequence: CATQQGAGGYTF. The CDR3 nucleotides read TGTGCCACCCAACAGGGTGCGGGTGGCTACACCTTC.

CDR3 bases: TGCGCCAGCAGCTTGGTAGCCGGGAGGAACACTGAAGCTTTCTTT. The encoded protein is CASSLVAGRNTEAFF. The V call is TRBV5-1, the J call TRBJ1-1; D unclear. The CDR3 totals 15 residues. CDR1 and CDR2 (germline): SGHRS, YFSETQ. V was clipped by 0 bases and J by 1 base, with 10 bases between them.

To note about this clone: Other DNA variants within this sample encode the same CDR3. The chain links TRBV9 to TRBJ2-3; the match to TRBD2 covers 11 bases. This CDR3 spans 16 amino acids. With V trimmed by 3 bases and J by 2 bases, 5 bases remained unmatched. CDR1 and CDR2 from the germline V gene are SGDLS and YYNGEE. The CDR3 loop reads CASSGGTSGLTDTQYF. The CDR3 nucleotides read TGTGCCAGCAGCGGGGGGACTAGCGGACTCACAGATACGCAGTATTTT.

The rearrangement uses TRBV10-3 and TRBJ1-4, with 9 bases identical to TRBD1. The V and J ends lost 3 bases and 8 bases, in that order; junction bases with no gene match: 4. There are 14 residues in the CDR3. The germline CDR1 and CDR2 sequences are ENHRY and SYGVKD. This CDR3 is CAISERQGGEKLFF. The CDR3 region has the DNA TGTGCCATCAGTGAACGACAGGGGGGAGAAAAACTGTTTTTT.

This clone has just a few counts. V gene TRBV2 combines with J gene TRBJ2-3; D perhaps matches TRBD1 (5 bases). CDR1 SNHLY and CDR2 FYNNEI come from the germline V gene. CDR3 size: 13 residues. Trimming shortened V by 7 bases and J by 0 bases, and 8 bases separated the two germline ends. CDR3 in amino acids: CASKQDSTDTQYF. The CDR3 region has the DNA TGTGCCAGCAAACAGGATAGCACAGATACGCAGTATTTT.

The chain has TRBV19 and TRBJ2-5; 12 nucleotides align to TRBD2. V was pared by 5 bases and J by 4 bases, with 8 bases of the junction left unmatched. The CDR3 is 16 residues long. Germline values: CDR1 LNHDA, CDR2 SQIVND (reference sequence). CDR3 sequence (DNA): TGTGCCAGTAGTGTGTCTAGCGGGGGGGCGGGAGAGACCCAGTACTTC. It yields the protein CASSVSSGGAGETQYF.

The chain carries TRBV7-2 and TRBJ1-1; D unresolved. Germline V gene sequence: CDR1 SGHTA, CDR2 FQGNSA. CDR3 size: 13 residues. Trimming removed 6 bases from V and 5 bases from J, with 13 bases in between. Here the CDR3 DNA reads TGTGCCAGCAGGGAGACCCGGGAGACTGAAGCTTTCTTT. It encodes CASRETRETEAFF.

The rearrangement uses TRBV4-1 and TRBJ1-2; D call uncertain. V was clipped by 1 base and J by 8 bases, with 5 bases between them. This CDR3 has 11 residues. Germline CDR1 and CDR2: MGHRA and YSYEKL. This CDR3 is CASSQGSGYTF. In nucleotides, the CDR3 is TGCGCCAGCAGCCAAGGAAGCGGCTACACCTTC.

In its sample, this clone was seen once. The rearrangement uses TRBV4-1 and TRBJ1-2; weak D call: TRBD1 (5 bases). V was cut by 0 bases and J by 9 bases, with 11 bases left in between. CDR3 size: 13 residues. From germline, CDR1 is MGHRA and CDR2 YSYEKL. DNA for the CDR3: TGCGCCAGCAGCCAAGAAGGCCAGGGTAGCTACACCTTC. Translating gives CASSQEGQGSYTF.

The CDR3 is CSALDRSSYEQYF. As DNA, the CDR3 is TGCAGCGCCCTAGACAGGAGCTCCTACGAGCAGTACTTC. The chain employs TRBV29-1 and TRBJ2-7, with D possibly TRBD1 on 6 matching bases. In germline, CDR1 is SQVTM, CDR2 ANQGSEA. The germline V and J ends were trimmed by 7 bases and 0 bases, with 13 bases remaining between them. The CDR3 length is 13 residues.